Below are 5 T cell receptor beta chains sequenced from a single sample in a study of blood T cell repertoires in COVID-19. The repertoire was sequenced with immunoSEQ multiplex PCR; TCRdb's copy has only in-frame clones and lacks some. The data hold around 500,000 clones, with roughly 90% observed a single time. The material sequenced was PBMCs or T cells enriched from blood (not recorded which). The receptor source for this set is a woman in her thirties or forties who had recovered from COVID-19.

This clone was recorded once. This chain connects TRBV11-2 to TRBJ2-7; D may be TRBD2 (6 bases). The V end lost 9 bases, the J end lost 2 bases, and 14 bases lay between the germline ends. The CDR3 spans 13 residues. Germline V gene data show CDR1 as SGHAT and CDR2 as FQNNGV. As DNA, the CDR3 is TGTGCCAGTGAAGGGGAGGTCCCCTACGAGCAGTACTTC. It translates to CASEGEVPYEQYF.

The chain joins TRBV3-1 (or the pseudogene TRBV3-2) to TRBJ2-2, with TRBD1 as a possible D gene (6 bases). CDR3 length: 16 amino acids. Trimming cost V 0 bases and J 5 bases, with 13 bases left between them. Germline loops: CDR1 LGHDT, CDR2 YNNKEL (reference sequence). CDR3 loop: CASSQEPRGLTGELFF. CDR3 in DNA: TGTGCCAGCAGCCAAGAGCCCAGGGGTCTAACCGGGGAGCTGTTTTTT.

The chain employs TRBV27 and TRBJ1-2, with no clear D. Trimming removed 4 bases from V and 1 base from J, with 10 bases in between. The CDR3 sequence is 14 residues long. CDR1 and CDR2 from the germline V gene are MNHEY and SMNVEV (reference sequence). The CDR3 region is CASSYGRGNYGYTF. CDR3 DNA: TGTGCCAGCAGTTACGGACGGGGTAACTATGGCTACACCTTC.

The chain joins TRBV5-4 to TRBJ1-3; D is perhaps TRBD1 (5 bases). The germline V and J ends were trimmed by 3 bases and 2 bases, with 15 bases remaining between them. This CDR3 contains 16 residues. The germline CDR1 and CDR2 sequences are SGHNT and YYREEE (reference sequence). The CDR3 reads CASSSSSSRAGNTIYF. CDR3 DNA: TGTGCCAGCAGCTCCAGCTCTTCCAGGGCTGGAAACACCATATATTTT.

This chain uses TRBV11-2 with TRBJ1-2, with D possibly matching TRBD1 (5 bases). V shed 4 bases and J shed 5 bases, with 17 bases lying between them. Germline CDR1 SGHAT, CDR2 FQNNGV. This CDR3 has 15 amino acids. CDR3 bases: TGTGCCAGCAGCTCTCCTAGAAAGGGGAAATATGGCTACACCTTC. Translation: CASSSPRKGKYGYTF.